These 2 T cell receptor beta chains came from one sample sequenced in a study of cytomegalovirus exposure and HLA in healthy donors. PCR was performed using 60 Vbeta and 13 Jbeta primers. Profiled with immunoSEQ multiplex PCR; TCRdb holds only in-frame clones, not every one. Among approximately 150,000 clones listed, roughly three quarters were seen once. The source material was PBMCs. These receptors all come from a woman in her thirties or forties in good health and CMV-seropositive.

In this sample, this clone is large (0.1 to 1%). At the DNA level, this CDR3 is encoded by other sequences in the same sample as well. V is TRBV7-2 and J is TRBJ1-2; 7 nucleotides match TRBD1. The CDR3 covers 13 residues. J was trimmed by 8 bases and V by 4 bases; bases with no gene match: 7. Germline loops: CDR1 SGHTA, CDR2 FQGNSA. In DNA, the CDR3 is TGTGCCAGCAGCTCAACAGGGGCCCGCGGCTACACCTTC. It codes for CASSSTGARGYTF.

The rearrangement links TRBV30 to TRBJ2-6; D is unclear. The CDR3 spans 13 residues. CDR1 is GTSNPN, CDR2 SVGIG, per germline (reference sequence). Trimming pared 3 bases from V and 1 base from J, leaving 4 bases between. CDR3 region: CAWRQSGANVLTF. Here the CDR3 DNA reads TGTGCCTGGAGACAGTCTGGGGCCAACGTCCTGACTTTC.